This T cell receptor (beta chain) was profiled in a study of CD8 T cells in ankylosing spondylitis. Study-wide findings and caveats: Disease-associated clones were reportedly significantly overrepresented in matched ankylosing spondylitis synovial fluid. Blood of patients with ankylosing spondylitis appeared to be characterized by a TCR beta motif of several highly homologous variants.

About this clonotype: Its antigen remains unknown.

The germline gives CDR1 LNHNV, CDR2 YYDKDF (reference sequence). This CDR3 has 15 amino acids. The junction had 6 bases not matched to a gene; V was cut back by 0 bases and J by 6 bases. Generation of TCR beta libraries employed quantitative 5'-RACE incorporating molecular barcodes. TCRdb re-called the 5' RACE reads through MiXCR, storing one row per CDR3 protein. The table shows roughly 450,000 distinct CDR3 sequences, with about 24% occurring only once. The source material was blood, either unsorted or a sorted T cell fraction (not recorded which). This TCR was recovered from a male donor with ankylosing spondylitis. The chain has TRBV15 and TRBJ2-7; 9 nucleotides agree with TRBD2. CDR3 sequence reads: CATSRDPWTSAEQYF. The CDR3 bases are TGTGCCACCAGCAGAGATCCGTGGACTAGCGCCGAGCAGTACTTC.